This T cell receptor (beta chain) was identified in a study of post-analysis software for immune sequencing data. Libraries were made from TCR beta cDNA, and they carried unique molecular identifiers. Out of about 0.95 to 10 million T cells, about 460,000 cDNA molecules were generated. One entry per CDR3 protein results from TCRdb running MiXCR on the PCR reads. The sample records fewer than 600,000 distinct CDR3 sequences, under 55% being singletons. The study's findings and limits: Patients with multiple sclerosis recorded significantly lower normalized Chao1 diversity than controls, the study found. The five TRBV segments detected at higher frequency in patients than in controls included TRBV5-6, TRBV5-1 and TRBV20-1.

This clonotype was counted only a few times. What it recognizes is unknown. Germline loops: CDR1 SQVTM, CDR2 ANQGSEA. The V end was cut by 6 bases, the J end by 1 base, with 15 bases between. This CDR3 is 14 amino acids long. This TCR was sampled from a girl aged 10-17 years with multiple sclerosis. The chain is built from TRBV29-1 and TRBJ1-1; D remains unclear. Material: blood. CDR3 coding DNA: TGCAGCGTCGATCAACAGAGCTCGAACACTGAAGCTTTCTTT. Protein: CSVDQQSSNTEAFF. The full variable domain, its missing parts supplied by reference TRBV29-1 and TRBJ1-1, is SAVISQKPSRDICQRGTSLTIQCQVDSQVTMMFWYRQQPGQSLTLIATANQGSEATYESGFVIDKFPISRPNLTFSTLTVSNMSPEDSSIYLCSVDQQSSNTEAFFGQGTRLTVV.